Presented here are 27 T cell receptor beta chains from one specimen sequenced in a study of blood T cell repertoires in COVID-19 (dated by TCRdb to about 2020). The library was produced with the immunoSEQ multiplex PCR assay. TCRdb stores this immuneACCESS table with in-frame sequences only. Part of the clones is absent; in the studies checked, under half of the shortfall reflects unresolved V genes, and no reason is known for the rest. Counted in this sample were roughly 87,000 clones; roughly 86% of them appeared once. The ten largest clonotypes hold 25% of the sample. The sequenced sample was peripheral blood. The receptors come from a human donor in a cohort sampled during active COVID-19.

This CDR3 is CASSPRGLPETQYF. In nucleotides, the CDR3 is TGTGCCAGCTCACCCAGGGGATTGCCAGAGACCCAGTACTTC. The V gene is TRBV18, the J gene TRBJ2-5, with D possibly being TRBD1 (6 bases). Germline CDR1 and CDR2: KGHSH and LQKENI. The CDR3 consists of 14 residues. Trimming took 3 bases from V and 4 from J, leaving 12 bases between them.

This clone was found once. The chain combines TRBV15 with TRBJ2-7; D possibly corresponds to TRBD2 (6 bases). Between the trimmed V and J ends, which lost 4 bases and 5 bases, there was a span of 15 bases. This CDR3 is built from 14 residues. CDR1 and CDR2 (germline): LNHNV, YYDKDF (reference sequence). The chain's CDR3 is CATSTQRVGNEQYF. The CDR3, as DNA: TGTGCCACCAGCACCCAGCGGGTTGGCAACGAGCAGTACTTC. The variable domain in full, with the rest retrieved from reference TRBV15 and TRBJ2-7, is DAMVIQNPRYQVTQFGKPVTLSCSQTLNHNVMYWYQQKSSQAPKLLFHYYDKDFNNEADTPDNFQSRRPNTSFCFLDIRSPGLGDTAMYLCATSTQRVGNEQYFGPGTRLTVT.

The gene calls are TRBV5-6 and TRBJ2-7, with D possibly TRBD1 on 5 matching bases. There are 13 residues in the CDR3. Trimming took off 3 bases at V and 5 bases at J, with 12 bases between the two ends. CDR1 SGHDT and CDR2 YYEEEE come from the germline V gene. The CDR3 sequence is CASSSRAANEQYF. The CDR3 DNA reads as TGTGCCAGCAGCTCCAGGGCGGCTAACGAGCAGTACTTC.

The chain links TRBV28 to TRBJ1-5; D not resolved. The V and J ends lost 2 bases and 6 bases respectively, with 8 bases between them. The CDR3 extends over 13 amino acids. Germline lookup yields CDR1 MDHEN and CDR2 SYDVKM. For the CDR3, the DNA is TGTGCCAGCAGTTTAAACGGGGTTCAGCCCCAGCATTTT. It yields the protein CASSLNGVQPQHF.

The chain joins TRBV7-9 to TRBJ2-1, with 10 positions matching TRBD2. Trimming took 4 bases from V and 3 from J; bases not matched to a gene: 12. Germline values: CDR1 SEHNR, CDR2 FQNEAQ (reference sequence). The CDR3 has 18 amino acids. The CDR3 DNA sequence: TGTGCCAGCAGCTCCGAGGCCGTACTAGCGGGGTACTACAATGAGCAGTTCTTC. Protein sequence: CASSSEAVLAGYYNEQFF.

The chain recombines TRBV28 with TRBJ2-7; weak D call: TRBD2 (6 bases). CDR1 is MDHEN, CDR2 SYDVKM, per germline. V was trimmed by 4 bases and J by 5 bases, leaving 12 bases between them. This CDR3 has 13 amino acids. The CDR3 DNA reads TGTGCCAGCAGTTCCGGGAGCCGAGACGAGCAGTACTTC. This encodes CASSSGSRDEQYF. The full variable domain, with the rest looked up from reference TRBV28 and TRBJ2-7, is DVKVTQSSRYLVKRTGEKVFLECVQDMDHENMFWYRQDPGLGLRLIYFSYDVKMKEKGDIPEGYSVSREKKERFSLILESASTNQTSMYLCASSSGSRDEQYFGPGTRLTVT.

This clone was observed a single time. This chain uses TRBV19 with TRBJ2-7; 9 nucleotides match TRBD1. The CDR3 is 15 residues long. J lost 6 bases, V lost 5 bases, and 11 bases had no gene match. Germline V lookup: CDR1 LNHDA, CDR2 SQIVND (reference sequence). DNA of the CDR3: TGTGCCAGTAGTCCGTCGGGACAGGGAATACCCGAGCAGTACTTC. Its protein is CASSPSGQGIPEQYF. Based on the CDR3 plus reference TRBV19 and TRBJ2-7, the full variable domain is DGGITQSPKYLFRKEGQNVTLSCEQNLNHDAMYWYRQDPGQGLRLIYYSQIVNDFQKGDIAEGYSVSREKKESFPLTVTSAQKNPTAFYLCASSPSGQGIPEQYFGPGTRLTVT.

V gene TRBV13 combines with J gene TRBJ2-7, with 8 bases identical to TRBD2. The V gene end was trimmed by 1 base and the J gene end by 2 bases; junction bases not matched to a gene: 7. There are 16 residues in the CDR3. Germline lookup yields CDR1 PRHDT and CDR2 FYEKMQ (reference sequence). The DNA of the CDR3 is TGTGCCAGCAGCTTAGCGGCTAGCGGGCCTCCCTACGAGCAGTACTTC. Amino acids: CASSLAASGPPYEQYF.

The chain couples TRBV9 to TRBJ1-5, with a possible D match to TRBD1 (5 bases). V lost 3 bases and J 4 bases, leaving 11 bases between the germline ends. Germline CDR1 SGDLS, CDR2 YYNGEE. The CDR3 totals 14 residues. DNA of the CDR3: TGTGCCAGCAGCGCGGAGGAGGGGAATCAGCCCCAGCATTTT. Protein: CASSAEEGNQPQHF.

V and J are TRBV19 and TRBJ1-2, with TRBD1 matching 7 bases. There are 13 residues in the CDR3. Germline values: CDR1 LNHDA, CDR2 SQIVND (reference sequence). The ends lost 7 bases at V and 3 bases at J; junction bases unmatched: 5. The chain's CDR3 is CASTTGVYYGYTF. The CDR3 bases are TGTGCCAGTACCACAGGGGTTTACTATGGCTACACCTTC.

The chain is built from TRBV30 and TRBJ1-1; D might be TRBD1 (5 bases). The length of the CDR3 is 14 residues. CDR1 and CDR2 (germline): GTSNPN, SVGIG (reference sequence). V was cut by 1 base and J by 1 base, with 10 bases left in between. CDR3 DNA: TGTGCCTGGAGTGGGGAGGGGTGGAACACTGAAGCTTTCTTT. This codes for CAWSGEGWNTEAFF.

The rearrangement joins TRBV19 to TRBJ2-1, with 8 bases matching TRBD2. Germline V lookup: CDR1 LNHDA, CDR2 SQIVND (reference sequence). CDR3 size: 14 residues. Trimming cost V 3 bases and J 8 bases; bases outside gene matches: 6. This CDR3 reads CASSMVSGVDEQFF. The CDR3 bases are TGTGCCAGTAGTATGGTTAGCGGGGTGGATGAGCAGTTCTTC. The whole variable domain, remainder taken from reference TRBV19 and TRBJ2-1, is DGGITQSPKYLFRKEGQNVTLSCEQNLNHDAMYWYRQDPGQGLRLIYYSQIVNDFQKGDIAEGYSVSREKKESFPLTVTSAQKNPTAFYLCASSMVSGVDEQFFGPGTRLTVL.

The chain has TRBV9 and TRBJ2-2, with TRBD2 identical over 7 bases. Trimming cost V 7 bases and J 2 bases; bases outside gene matches: 11. This CDR3 region has 16 residues. Germline CDR1 is SGDLS and CDR2 is YYNGEE. The CDR3 loop is CASQSPAGVNTGELFF. In nucleotides, the CDR3 is TGTGCCAGCCAGAGCCCGGCGGGAGTCAACACCGGGGAGCTGTTTTTT. The whole variable domain, filled in from reference TRBV9 and TRBJ2-2, reads DSGVTQTPKHLITATGQRVTLRCSPRSGDLSVYWYQQSLDQGLQFLIQYYNGEERAKGNILERFSAQQFPDLHSELNLSSLELGDSALYFCASQSPAGVNTGELFFGEGSRLTVL.

The chain has TRBV6-5 and TRBJ2-7, with no clear D. CDR3 length: 16 residues. Germline CDR1 and CDR2: MNHEY and SVGAGI. V lost 0 bases and J lost 6, with 18 bases in between. The CDR3 DNA sequence: TGTGCCAGCAGTTACTCGGAAGACTCCATTGCATCCGAGCAGTACTTC. Its protein product is CASSYSEDSIASEQYF.

The V gene is TRBV10-3, the J gene TRBJ1-4; 7 nucleotides line up with TRBD1. This CDR3 region has 13 residues. V dropped 4 bases and J dropped 8; count of bases not matched to a gene: 4. The germline V gene encodes CDR1 ENHRY and CDR2 SYGVKD. The CDR3, as DNA: TGTGCCATCAGTGGAGGGGGCCTCGAAAAACTGTTTTTT. Protein: CAISGGGLEKLFF.

V usage is TRBV21-1 and J usage is TRBJ1-2; the D call of TRBD1 is as the table states it, not checked on the DNA. TRBV21-1 is a listed pseudogene. CDR3 length: 16 residues. CDR3 nucleotide sequence: TGTGCCAGCAGCAAAGATAGGGCAGGGAAAGACTATGGCTACACCTTC. Amino acid sequence: CASSKDRAGKDYGYTF.

V usage is TRBV4-3 and J usage is TRBJ2-4, with TRBD2 identical over 7 bases. The J segment lost 8 bases and the V segment lost 2 bases, leaving 9 bases of the junction unmatched. This CDR3 spans 15 amino acids. In germline, CDR1 is LGHNA, CDR2 YSLEER. The CDR3 protein is CASSQMGGLRDIQYF. The CDR3 bases are TGCGCCAGCAGCCAAATGGGAGGGCTTAGAGACATTCAGTACTTC.

CDR3 nucleotide sequence: TGTGCCAGCAGTTCCTACAGGGGGCGTGGGTTAGAAACTGAAGCTTTCTTT. Protein product: CASSSYRGRGLETEAFF. This sequence joins TRBV6-2 or TRBV6-3 and TRBJ1-1; 9 positions match TRBD1. V trimming: 4 bases; J trimming: 5 bases; junction bases outside the gene matches: 14. Germline V CDR1 and CDR2: MNHEY, SVGEGT. This CDR3 contains 17 residues.

The table lists this clone with a count of one. The chain joins TRBV21-1 to TRBJ2-1; the table assigns TRBD1, which was not confirmed against the DNA. TRBV21-1 is given as a pseudogene. The CDR3 contains 16 residues. The CDR3 sequence: CASSSGRGESYNEQFF. The CDR3 bases are TGTGCCAGCAGCTCCGGAAGGGGTGAAAGCTACAATGAGCAGTTCTTC.

The chain carries TRBV19 and TRBJ1-4, with a possible D match to TRBD1 (6 bases). Germline V lookup: CDR1 LNHDA, CDR2 SQIVND (reference sequence). The V end lost 6 bases, the J end lost 8 bases, and 13 bases lay between the germline ends. The CDR3 covers 13 residues. The CDR3 spells CASRDSLGEKLFF. The CDR3 DNA reads TGTGCCAGTAGGGACAGCTTAGGGGAAAAACTGTTTTTT.

This chain links TRBV5-1 with TRBJ2-2; D uncertain. The CDR3 contains 15 residues. Between the trimmed V and J ends, which lost 0 bases and 1 base, there was a span of 7 bases. Germline V CDR1 and CDR2: SGHRS, YFSETQ. The CDR3 loop reads CASSLDLQNTGELFF. The CDR3 DNA reads TGCGCCAGCAGCTTGGACTTGCAGAACACCGGGGAGCTGTTTTTT.

The gene calls are TRBV5-1 and TRBJ2-6; no clear D. Germline CDR1 is SGHRS and CDR2 is YFSETQ. The CDR3 consists of 16 residues. Trimming took 1 base from V and 0 from J, leaving 8 bases between them. CDR3 region: CASSLTVSSGANVLTF. The CDR3 DNA sequence: TGCGCCAGCAGCTTGACCGTCAGCTCTGGGGCCAACGTCCTGACTTTC.

J is TRBJ1-6 and V is TRBV6-5, with 7 bases matching TRBD1. Germline V gene lookup returns CDR1 MNHEY and CDR2 SVGAGI. The CDR3 length is 14 residues. V was clipped by 4 bases and J by 9 bases; unmatched bases: 6. The CDR3 is CASSSTGYGSPLHF. The CDR3 nucleotides are TGTGCCAGCAGTTCGACAGGGTATGGTTCACCCCTCCACTTT.

The rearrangement links TRBV15 to TRBJ2-3; D is unclear. The CDR3 spans 18 residues. The ends were cut back, 4 bases at V and 0 bases at J, with 20 bases in the middle. The germline CDR1 and CDR2 sequences are LNHNV and YYDKDF (reference sequence). CDR3: CATSKRRSLPGSTDTQYF. CDR3 nucleotides: TGTGCCACCAGCAAAAGGAGAAGTTTACCGGGTAGCACAGATACGCAGTATTTT.

V and J are TRBV7-9 and TRBJ1-1, with 10 positions matching TRBD1. CDR3 length: 18 residues. CDR1 and CDR2 from the germline V gene are SEHNR and FQNEAQ (reference sequence). Germline trimming cut 1 base from V and 2 bases from J; bases unmatched to any gene: 10. The CDR3 sequence is CASSLERGTGAINTEAFF. Written as DNA, the CDR3 is TGTGCCAGCAGCTTAGAAAGGGGGACAGGGGCTATAAACACTGAAGCTTTCTTT.

The CDR3 sequence: CASSTPGQGYEQYF. DNA for the CDR3: TGTGCCAGCAGTACCCCAGGACAGGGCTACGAGCAGTACTTC. V usage is TRBV28 and J usage is TRBJ2-7; TRBD1 matches 8 bases. The V gene's germline CDR1 is MDHEN and CDR2 SYDVKM. Trimming removed 5 bases from V and 3 bases from J; junction bases left unmatched: 6. The CDR3 totals 14 residues.

CDR3 nucleotide sequence: TGCGCCAGCAGCTTGGGGACAGGGCGGGAGACCCAGTACTTC. It translates to CASSLGTGRETQYF. This chain uses TRBV5-1 with TRBJ2-5; 8 nucleotides agree with TRBD1. Losses at the gene ends were 0 bases for V and 5 bases for J; bases not matched to a gene: 3. Germline CDR1 SGHRS, CDR2 YFSETQ. This CDR3 region has 14 residues.